This T cell receptor (beta chain) emerged from a study of blood T cells in healthy people across ages. A second roughly 6 to 12 cycle PCR used barcoded and J-beta primers. TCRdb recomputed calls from the 5' RACE reads with MiXCR, one row per CDR3 protein. The sample contains some 890,000 distinct CDR3 sequences, 25% to 30% of which appear only once. CDR3 length: 15 amino acids. V was cut by 7 bases and J by 4 bases, with 19 bases left in between. The germline gives CDR1 SGHTA, CDR2 FQGNSA. These data are also associated with another study on T cells of mothers and their children.

The sequence was obtained from a middle-aged woman in good health. This chain uses TRBV7-2 with TRBJ1-1; D is perhaps TRBD1 (5 bases). The sample consisted of blood. The CDR3 DNA reads as TGTGCCAGCATCAAGTCTTTCGGGGCGGGCACTGAAGCTTTCTTT. It is translated as CASIKSFGAGTEAFF.